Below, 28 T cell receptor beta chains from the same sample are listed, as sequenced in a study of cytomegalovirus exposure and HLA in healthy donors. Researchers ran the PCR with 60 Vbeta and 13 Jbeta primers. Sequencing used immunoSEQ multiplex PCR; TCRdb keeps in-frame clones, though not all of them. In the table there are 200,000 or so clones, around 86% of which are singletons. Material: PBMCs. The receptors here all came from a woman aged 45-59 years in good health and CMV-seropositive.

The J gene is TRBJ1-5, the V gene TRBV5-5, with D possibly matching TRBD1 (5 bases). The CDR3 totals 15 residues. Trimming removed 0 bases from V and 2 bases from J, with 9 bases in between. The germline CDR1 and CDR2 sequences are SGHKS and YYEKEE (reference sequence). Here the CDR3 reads CASSLEGMGNQPQHF. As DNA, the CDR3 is TGTGCCAGCAGCTTGGAGGGGATGGGCAATCAGCCCCAGCATTTT.

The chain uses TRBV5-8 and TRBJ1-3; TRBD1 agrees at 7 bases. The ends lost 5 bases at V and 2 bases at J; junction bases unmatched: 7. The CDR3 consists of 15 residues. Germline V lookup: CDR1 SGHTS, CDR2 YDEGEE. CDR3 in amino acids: CASRQPGTAGNTIYF. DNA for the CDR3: TGTGCCAGCAGGCAACCCGGGACAGCTGGAAACACCATATATTTT.

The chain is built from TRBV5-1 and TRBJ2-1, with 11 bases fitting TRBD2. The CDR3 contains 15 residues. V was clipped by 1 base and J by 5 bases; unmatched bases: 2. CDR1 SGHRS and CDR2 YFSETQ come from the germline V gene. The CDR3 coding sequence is TGCGCCAGCAGCTTGACTAGCGGGAGTCACAATGAGCAGTTCTTC. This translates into CASSLTSGSHNEQFF.

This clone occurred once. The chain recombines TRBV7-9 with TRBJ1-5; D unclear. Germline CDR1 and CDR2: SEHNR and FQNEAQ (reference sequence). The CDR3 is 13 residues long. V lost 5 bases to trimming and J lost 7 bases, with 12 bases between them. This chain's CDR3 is CASSLATGQPQHF. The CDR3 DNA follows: TGTGCCAGCAGCCTGGCGACCGGGCAGCCCCAGCATTTT.

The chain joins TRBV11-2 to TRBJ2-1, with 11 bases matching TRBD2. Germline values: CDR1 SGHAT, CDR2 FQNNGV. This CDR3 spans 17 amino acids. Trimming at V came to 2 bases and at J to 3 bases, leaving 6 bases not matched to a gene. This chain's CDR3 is CASSLSATSGSYNEQFF. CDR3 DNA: TGTGCCAGCAGCTTATCGGCTACTAGCGGGAGCTACAATGAGCAGTTCTTC. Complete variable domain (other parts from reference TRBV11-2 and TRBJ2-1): EAGVAQSPRYKIIEKRQSVAFWCNPISGHATLYWYQQILGQGPKLLIQFQNNGVVDDSQLPKDRFSAERLKGVDSTLKIQPAKLEDSAVYLCASSLSATSGSYNEQFFGPGTRLTVL.

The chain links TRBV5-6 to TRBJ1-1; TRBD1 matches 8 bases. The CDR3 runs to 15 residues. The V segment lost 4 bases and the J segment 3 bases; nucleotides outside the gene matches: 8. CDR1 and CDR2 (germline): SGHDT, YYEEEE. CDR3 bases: TGTGCCAGCAGCCAACTCGGACAGGGTGACACTGAAGCTTTCTTT. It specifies CASSQLGQGDTEAFF.

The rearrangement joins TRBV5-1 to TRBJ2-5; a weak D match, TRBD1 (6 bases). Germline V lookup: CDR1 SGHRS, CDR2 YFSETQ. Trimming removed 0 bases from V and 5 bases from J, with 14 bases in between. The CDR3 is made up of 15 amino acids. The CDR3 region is CASSLGQGLGETQYF. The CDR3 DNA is TGCGCCAGCAGCTTGGGTCAGGGGTTAGGGGAGACCCAGTACTTC.

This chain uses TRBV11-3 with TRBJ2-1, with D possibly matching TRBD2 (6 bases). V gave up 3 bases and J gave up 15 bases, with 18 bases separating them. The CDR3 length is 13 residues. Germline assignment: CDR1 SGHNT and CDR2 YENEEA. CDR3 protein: CASSFGGEGATFF. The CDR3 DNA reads TGTGCCAGCAGCTTCGGGGGTGAAGGGGCTACGTTCTTC.

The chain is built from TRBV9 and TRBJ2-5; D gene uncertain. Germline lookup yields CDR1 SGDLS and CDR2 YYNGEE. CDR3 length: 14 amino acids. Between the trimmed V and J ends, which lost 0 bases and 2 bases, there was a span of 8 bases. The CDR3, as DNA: TGTGCCAGCAGCGTAGGCGCAGGACAAGAGACCCAGTACTTC. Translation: CASSVGAGQETQYF.

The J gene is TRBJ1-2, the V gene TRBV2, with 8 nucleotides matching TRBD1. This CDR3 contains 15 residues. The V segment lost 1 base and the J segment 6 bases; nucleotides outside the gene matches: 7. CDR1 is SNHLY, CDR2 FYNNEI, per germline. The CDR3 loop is CASSEGTGKNNGYTF. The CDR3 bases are TGTGCCAGCAGTGAAGGGACAGGGAAAAACAATGGCTACACCTTC.

CDR3 nucleotides: TGTGCCAGCTCACCACCGGGACAGGGTAGCAATCAGCCCCAGCATTTT. Translated: CASSPPGQGSNQPQHF. The chain employs TRBV18 and TRBJ1-5, with 9 bases that match TRBD1. This CDR3 comprises 16 residues. Germline trimming cut 0 bases from V and 0 bases from J; bases unmatched to any gene: 0. CDR1 KGHSH and CDR2 LQKENI come from the germline V gene. The full variable domain, with the rest looked up from reference TRBV18 and TRBJ1-5, is NAGVMQNPRHLVRRRGQEARLRCSPMKGHSHVYWYRQLPEEGLKFMVYLQKENIIDESGMPKERFSAEFPKEGPSILRIQQVVRGDSAAYFCASSPPGQGSNQPQHFGDGTRLSIL.

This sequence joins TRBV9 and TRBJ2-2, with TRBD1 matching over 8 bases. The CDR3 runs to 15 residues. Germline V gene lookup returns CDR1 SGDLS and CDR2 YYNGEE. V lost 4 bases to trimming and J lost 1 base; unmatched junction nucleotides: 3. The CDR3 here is CASSLGTGNTGELFF. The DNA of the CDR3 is TGTGCCAGCAGCCTGGGGACAGGGAACACCGGGGAGCTGTTTTTT.

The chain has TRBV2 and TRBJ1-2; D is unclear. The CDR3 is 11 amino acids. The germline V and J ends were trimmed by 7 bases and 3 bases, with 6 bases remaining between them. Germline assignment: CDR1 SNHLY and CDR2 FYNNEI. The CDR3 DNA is TGTGCCAGCAACACCTACTATGGCTACACCTTC. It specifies CASNTYYGYTF.

The DNA for the CDR3 is TGTGCCAGCAGCCCGGGGTGGGAAGATACGCAGTATTTT. Its protein product is CASSPGWEDTQYF. The chain joins TRBV7-2 to TRBJ2-3, with D maybe TRBD2 (5 bases). Germline V gives CDR1 SGHTA, CDR2 FQGNSA. There are 13 residues in the CDR3. Trimming took off 5 bases at V and 5 bases at J, with 11 bases between the two ends.

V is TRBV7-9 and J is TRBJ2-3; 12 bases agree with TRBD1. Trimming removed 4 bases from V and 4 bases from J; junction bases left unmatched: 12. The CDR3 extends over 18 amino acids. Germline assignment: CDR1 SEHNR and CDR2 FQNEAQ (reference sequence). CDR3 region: CASSSRSRGQGAADTQYF. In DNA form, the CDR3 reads TGTGCCAGCAGCTCACGAAGCCGGGGACAGGGGGCTGCAGATACGCAGTATTTT.

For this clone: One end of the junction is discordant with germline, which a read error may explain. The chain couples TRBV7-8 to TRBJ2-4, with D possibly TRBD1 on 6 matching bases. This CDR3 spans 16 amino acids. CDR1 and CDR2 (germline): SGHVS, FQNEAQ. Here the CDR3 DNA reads TGTGCCAGCAGCCATGGACAGCTCCTAGCCAAAAACAGTCAGTACTTC. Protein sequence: CASSHGQLLAKNSQYF.

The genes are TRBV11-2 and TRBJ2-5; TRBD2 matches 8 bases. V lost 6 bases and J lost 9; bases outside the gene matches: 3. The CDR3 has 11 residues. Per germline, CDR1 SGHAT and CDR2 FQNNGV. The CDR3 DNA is TGTGCCAGCAGAGCGGGGGAGGCCCAGTACTTC. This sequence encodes CASRAGEAQYF.

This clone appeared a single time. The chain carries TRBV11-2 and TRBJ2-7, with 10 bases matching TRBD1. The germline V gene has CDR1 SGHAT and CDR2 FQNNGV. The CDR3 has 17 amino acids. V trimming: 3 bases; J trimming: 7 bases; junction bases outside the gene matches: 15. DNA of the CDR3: TGTGCCAGCAGCTTGACAGGGACAGGGGCACTTTTGGGAGAGCAGTACTTC. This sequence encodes CASSLTGTGALLGEQYF.

CDR3 sequence (DNA): TGTGCCAGCAGCCTTGGGCAGGGTAGTCAGCCCCAGCATTTT. It codes for CASSLGQGSQPQHF. The chain recombines TRBV5-6 with TRBJ1-5; perhaps TRBD1 as D (5 bases). The CDR3 runs 14 residues. Germline V lookup: CDR1 SGHDT, CDR2 YYEEEE. Deletions cut 4 bases from V and 6 bases from J, with 14 bases between.

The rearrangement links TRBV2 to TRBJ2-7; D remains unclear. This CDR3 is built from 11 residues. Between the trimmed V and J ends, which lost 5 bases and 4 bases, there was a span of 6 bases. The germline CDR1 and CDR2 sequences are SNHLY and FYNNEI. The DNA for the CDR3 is TGTGCCAGCAGTCCCACTTACGAGCAGTACTTC. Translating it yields CASSPTYEQYF.

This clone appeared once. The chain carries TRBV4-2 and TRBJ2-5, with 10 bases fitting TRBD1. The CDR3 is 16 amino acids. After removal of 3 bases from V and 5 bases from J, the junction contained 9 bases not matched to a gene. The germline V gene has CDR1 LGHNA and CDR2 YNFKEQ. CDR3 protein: CASSHSPGQGFETQYF. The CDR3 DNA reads TGTGCCAGCAGCCACTCTCCGGGACAGGGGTTCGAGACCCAGTACTTC.

CDR3 in DNA: TGTGCCAGCAGCTCCTACGGAGATACGCAGTATTTT. Amino acids: CASSSYGDTQYF. V usage is TRBV11-3 and J usage is TRBJ2-3; D remains ambiguous. Germline loops: CDR1 SGHNT, CDR2 YENEEA. V was shortened by 4 bases and J by 5 bases, with 7 bases between the two germline ends. This CDR3 is 12 amino acids long.

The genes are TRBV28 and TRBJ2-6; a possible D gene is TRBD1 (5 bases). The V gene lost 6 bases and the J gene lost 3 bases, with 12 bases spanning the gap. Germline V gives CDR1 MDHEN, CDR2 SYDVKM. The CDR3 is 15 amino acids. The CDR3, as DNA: TGTGCCAGCAGACAGGACACTCTTGGGGCCAACGTCCTGACTTTC. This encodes CASRQDTLGANVLTF.

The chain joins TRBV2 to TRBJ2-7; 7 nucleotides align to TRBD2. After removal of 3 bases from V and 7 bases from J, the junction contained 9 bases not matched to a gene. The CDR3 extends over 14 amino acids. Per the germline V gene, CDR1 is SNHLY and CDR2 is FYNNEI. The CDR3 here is CASSDTSEVLEQYF. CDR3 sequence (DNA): TGTGCCAGCAGTGATACTAGCGAAGTTCTGGAGCAGTACTTC.

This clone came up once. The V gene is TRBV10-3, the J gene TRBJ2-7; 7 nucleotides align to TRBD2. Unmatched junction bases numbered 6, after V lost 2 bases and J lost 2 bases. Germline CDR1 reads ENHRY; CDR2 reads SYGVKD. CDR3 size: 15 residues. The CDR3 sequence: CAISENPGGPYEQYF. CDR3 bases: TGTGCCATCAGTGAGAATCCGGGGGGACCCTACGAGCAGTACTTC.

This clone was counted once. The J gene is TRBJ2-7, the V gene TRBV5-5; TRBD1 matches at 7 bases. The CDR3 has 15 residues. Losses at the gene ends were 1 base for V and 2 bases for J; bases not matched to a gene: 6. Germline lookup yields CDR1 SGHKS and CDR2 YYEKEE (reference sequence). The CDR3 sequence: CASSLRQGPTYEQYF. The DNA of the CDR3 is TGTGCCAGCAGCTTGAGACAGGGCCCAACCTACGAGCAGTACTTC.

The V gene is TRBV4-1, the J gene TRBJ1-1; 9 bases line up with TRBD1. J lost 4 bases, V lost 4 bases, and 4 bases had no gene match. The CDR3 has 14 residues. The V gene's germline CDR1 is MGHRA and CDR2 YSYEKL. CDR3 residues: CASSRTGVTTEAFF. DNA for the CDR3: TGCGCCAGCAGCCGGACAGGGGTCACCACTGAAGCTTTCTTT.

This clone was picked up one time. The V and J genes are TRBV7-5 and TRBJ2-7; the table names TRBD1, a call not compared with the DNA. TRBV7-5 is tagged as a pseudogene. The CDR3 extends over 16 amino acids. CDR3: CVRSPIRAGKNYEQYF. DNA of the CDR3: TGTGTCAGAAGCCCAATACGGGCAGGGAAAAACTACGAGCAGTACTTC.